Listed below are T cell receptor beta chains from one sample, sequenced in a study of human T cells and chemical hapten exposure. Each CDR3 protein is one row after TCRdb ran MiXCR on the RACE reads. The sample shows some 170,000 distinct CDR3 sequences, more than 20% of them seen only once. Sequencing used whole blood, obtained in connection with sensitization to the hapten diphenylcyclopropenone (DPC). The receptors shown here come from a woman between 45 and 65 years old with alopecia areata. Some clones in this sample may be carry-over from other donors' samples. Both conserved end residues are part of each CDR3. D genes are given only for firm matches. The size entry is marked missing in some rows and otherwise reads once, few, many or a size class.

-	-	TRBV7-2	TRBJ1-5	TGTGCCAGCAGACCCCAATTTGATCAGCCCCAGCATTTT	CASRPQFDQPQHF
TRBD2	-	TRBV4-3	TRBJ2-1	TGTACCAGCAGCCAGGCAACCGGGACTAGAAACCATGAGCAGTTCTTC	CTSSQATGTRNHEQFF
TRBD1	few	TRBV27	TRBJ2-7	TGTGCCAGCAGTTACCTCCGGGGGACAGGGGGGAACGAGCAGTACTTC	CASSYLRGTGGNEQYF
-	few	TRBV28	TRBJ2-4	TGTGCCAGCTTGGAGGGGGCCGCCAAAAACATTCAGTACTTC	CASLEGAAKNIQYF
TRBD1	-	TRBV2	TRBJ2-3	TGTGCCGCAGGGGGCTTGGGCCCCCCAGATACGCAGTATTTT	CAAGGLGPPDTQYF
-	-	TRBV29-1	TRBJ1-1	TGCAGCGTTGCAGGGGCCAGCATGAACACTGAAGCTTTCTTT	CSVAGASMNTEAFF
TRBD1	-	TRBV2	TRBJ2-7	TGTGCCAGTGTTACCAGGGACACCGGGACAGGCACCTACGAGCAGTACTTC	CASVTRDTGTGTYEQYF
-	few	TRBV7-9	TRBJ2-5	TGTGCCAGCAGCTTACCCCAGCAAGAGACCCAGTACTTC	CASSLPQQETQYF
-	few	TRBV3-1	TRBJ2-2	TGTGCCAGCAGCCAAGACATCTCCAACACCGGGGAGCTGTTTTTT	CASSQDISNTGELFF
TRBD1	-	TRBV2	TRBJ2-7	TGTGCCAGCAGTGTTTGGGACAGGGGGCACAAGCAGTACTTC	CASSVWDRGHKQYF
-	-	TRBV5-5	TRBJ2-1	TGTGCCAGCAGCTTGTCTCCGGTTGGCTCCTACAATGAGCAGTTCTTC	CASSLSPVGSYNEQFF
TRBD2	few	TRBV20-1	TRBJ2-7	TGCAGTGCTAGTCGGGGTCTAGCGGGAGTTGTTGTCTTC	CSASRGLAGVVVF
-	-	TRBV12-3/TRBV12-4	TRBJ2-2	TGTGCCAGCAAGGTGTCCACCGGGGAGCTGTTTTTT	CASKVSTGELFF
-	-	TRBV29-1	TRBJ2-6	TGCAGCGTTGAGGCTGGGGCCAACGTCCTGACTTTC	CSVEAGANVLTF
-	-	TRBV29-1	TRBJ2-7	TGCAGCGTTGGGGAGAACTACGAGCAGTACTTC	CSVGENYEQYF
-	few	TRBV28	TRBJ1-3	TGTGCCAGCAGTTTATCCCCGCCCTCTGGAAACACCATATATTTT	CASSLSPPSGNTIYF
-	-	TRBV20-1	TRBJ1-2	TGCAGTGCTCCAGTATTAAAGGGGAAACCCAGCCCCGATAACTATGGCTACACCTTC	CSAPVLKGKPSPDNYGYTF
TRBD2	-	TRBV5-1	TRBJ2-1	TGCGCCAGCAGCTTGCAGCGGGAGGGCTTCGGCTCCTACAATGAGCAGTTCTTC	CASSLQREGFGSYNEQFF
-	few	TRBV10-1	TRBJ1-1	TGCGCCAGCAGTGAGTCCGGGGGCGACACTGAAGCTTTCTTT	CASSESGGDTEAFF
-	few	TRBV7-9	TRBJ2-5	TGTGCCAGCAGCCCAGGACGTTCCCAAGAGACCCAGTACTTC	CASSPGRSQETQYF
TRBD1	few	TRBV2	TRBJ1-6	TGTGCCAGCAGTGTTACCAGGGGGGGTTTCCCACCCCTCCACTTT	CASSVTRGGFPPLHF
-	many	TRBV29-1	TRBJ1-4	TGCAGCGTTGAAGATCCCACAGGGTCGAATGAAAAACTGTTTTTT	CSVEDPTGSNEKLFF
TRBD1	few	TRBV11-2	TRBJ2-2	TGTGCCAGCAGCCGCCTTGGACAGGGGAGAGACACCGGGGAGCTGTTTTTT	CASSRLGQGRDTGELFF
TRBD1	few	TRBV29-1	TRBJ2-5	TGCAGCGGAGGACAGGGGGAAGAGACCCAGTACTTC	CSGGQGEETQYF
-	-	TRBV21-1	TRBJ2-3	TGTGCCAGCAGCAAAGGGGACAGGGATTGCCTCGCCGATACGCAGTATTTT	CASSKGDRDCLADTQYF
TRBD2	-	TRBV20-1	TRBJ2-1	TGCAGTGCTAAGTGGCGGGAGACGTATGAGCAGTTCTTC	CSAKWRETYEQFF
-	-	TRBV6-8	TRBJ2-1	TGTGCCAGCAACTCTTCCAGGAGCAATGAGCAGTTCTTC	CASNSSRSNEQFF
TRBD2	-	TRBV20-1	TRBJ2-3	TGCAGTGCTGGACTAGCGGGAACAACAGATACGCAGTATTTT	CSAGLAGTTDTQYF
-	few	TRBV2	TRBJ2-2	TGTGCCAGCAGTGTTGATGGGGAGGAGACCGGGGAGCTGTTTTTT	CASSVDGEETGELFF
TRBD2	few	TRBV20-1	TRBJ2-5	TGCAGTCCAATAGCGGGAGAAACACAAGAGACCCAGTACTTC	CSPIAGETQETQYF
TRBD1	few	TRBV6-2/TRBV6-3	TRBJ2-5	TGTGCCAGCAGTTACCGAGACAGGGGCCTAGGGACCCAGTACTTC	CASSYRDRGLGTQYF
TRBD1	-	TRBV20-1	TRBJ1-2	TGCAGTGCTAGAGATTCCGGACAGGGGTATGGCTACACCTTC	CSARDSGQGYGYTF
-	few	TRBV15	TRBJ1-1	TGTGCCACCAGCAGAGTTCAAGGGACCGAAGCTTTCTTT	CATSRVQGTEAFF